This T cell receptor (beta chain) was found in a study of cytomegalovirus exposure and HLA in healthy donors. The CDR3 has 12 amino acids. V was pared by 1 base and J by 8 bases, with 8 bases between. Germline V gene sequence: CDR1 KGHSH, CDR2 LQKENI. The primer mix had 60 Vbeta and 13 Jbeta primers. The protocol was immunoSEQ multiplex PCR, while the TCRdb copy is restricted to in-frame clones and leaves out a portion. The sample includes roughly 130,000 clones, roughly four fifths of them seen just once. Study observations and caveats: The study designated 150 or so TCR beta chains cytomegalovirus-associated.

This clone appeared once. Its antigen is as yet unknown. The clonotype comes from a woman between 45 and 65 years old in good health and CMV-seropositive. Sample: PBMCs. The J gene is TRBJ1-2, the V gene TRBV18; unclear D gene. The CDR3 protein is CASSPQGDGYTF. The CDR3 DNA sequence: TGTGCCAGCTCACCACAGGGAGACGGCTACACCTTC.